Sequencing of this T cell receptor beta chain was carried out in a study of T cell clonotyping in hematopoietic cell transplantation. Specified time point: recipient sample about 28 days before transplant, after cytoreduction. Blood collection times were about day -28 and days 30, 100, 180 posttransplant. Worth noting for this clone: The antigen is undetermined.

Profiled with immunoSEQ multiplex PCR; TCRdb holds only in-frame clones, not every one. The sample lists approximately 9,000 clones; over 75% were seen once. Study-wide results and caveats: Broader posttransplant TCR repertoire diversity was predicted by graft donor and pretransplant recipient Inverse Simpson Index values. Few recipient clonotypes overlapped donors; over 95% were de novo at given depth. Without cell sorting, CD4 versus CD8 contributions remain unresolved.

The CDR3 sequence is 16 residues long. The V end was cut by 10 bases, the J end by 0 bases, with 19 bases between. The V call is TRBV23-1, the J call TRBJ1-3; tentatively, D is TRBD1 (6 bases). TRBV23-1 is noted as an ORF with a role that remains uncertain. The sample consisted of peripheral blood mononuclear cells, taken before stem cell transplant. This TCR was sampled from a woman aged 55-69 years with acute myeloid leukemia. Some clones in this sample may be carry-over from other donors' samples. Here the CDR3 DNA reads TGCGCCACCAAGTCGGGGGGCAGTTGCTCTGGAAACACCATATATTTT. Protein sequence: CATKSGGSCSGNTIYF.